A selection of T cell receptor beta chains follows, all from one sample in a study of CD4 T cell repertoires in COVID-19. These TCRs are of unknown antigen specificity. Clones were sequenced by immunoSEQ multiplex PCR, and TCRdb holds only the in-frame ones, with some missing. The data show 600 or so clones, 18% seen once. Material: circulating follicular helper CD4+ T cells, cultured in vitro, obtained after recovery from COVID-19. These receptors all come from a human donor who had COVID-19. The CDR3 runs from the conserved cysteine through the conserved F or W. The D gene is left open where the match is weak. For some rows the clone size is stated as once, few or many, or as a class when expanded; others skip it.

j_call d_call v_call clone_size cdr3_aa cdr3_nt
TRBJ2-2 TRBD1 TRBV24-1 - CATSDPTGQGAWELFF TGTGCCACCAGTGATCCCACGGGACAGGGGGCCTGGGAGCTGTTTTTT
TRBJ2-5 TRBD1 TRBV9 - CASSTRTGRETQYF TGTGCCAGCAGCACCCGGACAGGGAGGGAGACCCAGTACTTC
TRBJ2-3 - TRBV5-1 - CASSRVGILTDTQYF TGCGCCAGCAGCCGGGTGGGAATCTTGACAGATACGCAGTATTTT
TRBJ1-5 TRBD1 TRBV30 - CACEQGGGNQPQHF TGTGCCTGTGAACAAGGGGGCGGCAATCAGCCCCAGCATTTT
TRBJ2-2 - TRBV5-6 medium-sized CASSPFTGTGELFF TGTGCCAGCAGCCCATTCACTGGCACCGGGGAGCTGTTTTTT
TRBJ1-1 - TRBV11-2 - CASTAGPLGTEAFF TGTGCCAGCACCGCGGGTCCCCTCGGCACTGAAGCTTTCTTT
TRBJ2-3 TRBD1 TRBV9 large CASSPWGQGILGASTDTQYF TGTGCCAGCAGCCCCTGGGGACAGGGGATCCTTGGCGCTAGCACAGATACGCAGTATTTT
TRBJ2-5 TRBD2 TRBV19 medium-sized CASRLTSVSQETQYF TGTGCCAGTAGATTGACTAGCGTAAGTCAAGAGACCCAGTACTTC
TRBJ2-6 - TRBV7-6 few CASSLAHGAGANVLTF TGTGCCAGCAGCTTAGCGCACGGAGCTGGGGCCAACGTCCTGACTTTC
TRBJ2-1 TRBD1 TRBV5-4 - CASSPGQGVEQFF TGTGCCAGCAGCCCCGGACAGGGGGTAGAGCAGTTCTTC
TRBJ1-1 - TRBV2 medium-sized CASSGEGGRTEAFF TGTGCCAGCAGTGGGGAGGGGGGGAGGACTGAAGCTTTCTTT
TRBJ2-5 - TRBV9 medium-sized CASTVQDGYAETQYF TGTGCCAGCACCGTACAGGACGGTTACGCAGAGACCCAGTACTTC
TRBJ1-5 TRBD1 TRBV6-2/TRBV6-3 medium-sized CASTPATGAYSNQPQHF TGTGCCAGCACCCCCGCGACAGGGGCATATAGCAATCAGCCCCAGCATTTT
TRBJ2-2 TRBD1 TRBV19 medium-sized CASRTMTGANTGELFF TGTGCCAGTAGGACAATGACAGGGGCGAACACCGGGGAGCTGTTTTTT
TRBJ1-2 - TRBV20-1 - CSPATYGYTF TGCAGTCCCGCCACTTATGGCTACACCTTC
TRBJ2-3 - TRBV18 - CASSPARMVDTQYF TGTGCCAGCTCACCAGCCAGGATGGTAGATACGCAGTATTTT
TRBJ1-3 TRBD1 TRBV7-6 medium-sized CASSQGGTRSDGNTIYF TGTGCCAGCAGCCAGGGGGGGACCCGGAGCGATGGAAACACCATATATTTT
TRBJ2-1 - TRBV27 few CASPAGGLSSYNEQFF TGTGCCAGCCCCGCAGGGGGGTTGAGCTCCTACAATGAGCAGTTCTTC
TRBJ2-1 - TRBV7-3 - CASSPASFSGQFF TGTGCCAGCAGCCCCGCTAGTTTTTCAGGGCAGTTCTTC
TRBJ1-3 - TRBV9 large CASSVAQDFSGNTIYF TGTGCCAGCAGCGTAGCCCAGGACTTCTCTGGAAACACCATATATTTT
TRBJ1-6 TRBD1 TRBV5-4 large CASSLGQGNSPLHF TGTGCCAGCAGCTTGGGACAGGGTAATTCACCCCTCCACTTT
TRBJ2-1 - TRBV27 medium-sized CASSADWYNEQFF TGTGCCAGCAGTGCGGACTGGTACAATGAGCAGTTCTTC
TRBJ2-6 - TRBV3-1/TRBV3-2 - CASSQDLSGANVLTF TGTGCCAGCAGCCAAGATCTATCTGGGGCCAACGTCCTGACTTTC
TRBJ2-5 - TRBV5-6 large CASSFEEGSETQYF TGTGCCAGCAGCTTTGAGGAGGGGTCAGAGACCCAGTACTTC
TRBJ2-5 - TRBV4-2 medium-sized CASSSDASQETQYF TGTGCCAGCAGCTCCGATGCCTCCCAAGAGACCCAGTACTTC
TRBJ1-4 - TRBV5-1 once CASSFGTSTNEKLFF TGCGCCAGCAGCTTTGGTACCTCAACTAATGAAAAACTGTTTTTT
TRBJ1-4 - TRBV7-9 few CASSRDLNEKLFF TGTGCCAGCAGCAGGGACCTAAATGAAAAACTGTTTTTT
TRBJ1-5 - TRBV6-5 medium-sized CASQWEGNQPQHF TGTGCCAGCCAATGGGAGGGCAATCAGCCCCAGCATTTT
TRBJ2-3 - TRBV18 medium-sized CASSPKGDTQYF TGTGCCAGCTCACCAAAGGGAGATACGCAGTATTTT
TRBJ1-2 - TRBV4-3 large CASSQGGVLPYGYTF TGCGCCAGCAGCCAAGGCGGTGTTCTCCCCTATGGCTACACCTTC
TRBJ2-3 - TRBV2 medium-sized CASSPGGDLTDTQYF TGTGCCAGCAGTCCCGGAGGGGACCTTACAGATACGCAGTATTTT
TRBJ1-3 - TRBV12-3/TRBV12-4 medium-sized CASTVIGNTIYF TGTGCCAGCACGGTGATTGGAAACACCATATATTTT
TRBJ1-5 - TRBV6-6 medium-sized CASSNWEAGSGQPQHF TGTGCCAGCAGTAATTGGGAAGCAGGGTCAGGTCAGCCCCAGCATTTT
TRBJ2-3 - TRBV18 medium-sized CASSPSAAGGADTQYF TGTGCCAGCTCACCATCCGCGGCAGGGGGGGCAGATACGCAGTATTTT
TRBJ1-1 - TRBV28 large CASIGGAMNTEAFF TGTGCCAGCATAGGGGGGGCAATGAACACTGAAGCTTTCTTT
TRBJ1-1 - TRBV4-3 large CASSQDRSTSGNTEAFF TGCGCCAGCAGCCAAGATAGGAGCACAAGTGGGAACACTGAAGCTTTCTTT
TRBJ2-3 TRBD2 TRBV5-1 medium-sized CASSLAGLAGTDTQYF TGCGCCAGCAGCTTGGCTGGACTAGCGGGCACAGATACGCAGTATTTT
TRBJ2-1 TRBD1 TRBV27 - CATWKTGTGGKQFF TGTGCCACCTGGAAAACCGGGACAGGGGGCAAGCAGTTCTTC
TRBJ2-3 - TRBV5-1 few CASSLARLGPTDTQYF TGCGCCAGCAGCTTGGCCCGACTAGGGCCCACAGATACGCAGTATTTT
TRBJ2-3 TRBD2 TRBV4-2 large CASSQDASGGATGADTQYF TGTGCCAGCAGCCAAGACGCGAGCGGGGGGGCAACCGGGGCAGATACGCAGTATTTT
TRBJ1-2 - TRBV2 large CARETGILRNYGYTF TGTGCCAGGGAAACAGGGATCCTTCGGAACTATGGCTACACCTTC
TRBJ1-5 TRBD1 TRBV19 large CATSGTGGNQPQHF TGTGCCACTTCCGGGACAGGGGGCAATCAGCCCCAGCATTTT
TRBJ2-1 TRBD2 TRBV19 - CASSLFGLAGHNEQFF TGTGCCAGTTCTCTTTTCGGACTAGCGGGCCACAATGAGCAGTTCTTC
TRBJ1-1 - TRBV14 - CASSQWTGHTEAFF TGTGCCAGCAGCCAATGGACGGGACATACTGAAGCTTTCTTT
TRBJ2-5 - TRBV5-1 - CACCLGLGGPETQYF TGCGCCTGCTGCTTGGGGCTGGGGGGACCAGAGACCCAGTACTTC
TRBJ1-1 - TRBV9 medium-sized CASSAYHGDTEAFF TGTGCCAGCAGCGCGTACCACGGCGACACTGAAGCTTTCTTT
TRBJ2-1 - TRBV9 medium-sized CASSVATGSYNEQFF TGTGCCAGCAGCGTAGCGACAGGTTCCTACAATGAGCAGTTCTTC
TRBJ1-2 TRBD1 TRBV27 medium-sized CASSSSGTGGAGRTLGYTF TGTGCCAGCAGTTCGTCCGGGACAGGGGGCGCGGGTCGGACACTGGGCTACACCTTC
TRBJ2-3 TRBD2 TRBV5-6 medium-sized CASSLELTGGPTDTQYF TGTGCCAGCAGCTTGGAGTTAACGGGGGGGCCAACAGATACGCAGTATTTT
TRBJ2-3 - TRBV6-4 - CASSDSNRAGDTQYF TGTGCCAGCAGTGACTCGAACAGGGCGGGGGATACGCAGTATTTT
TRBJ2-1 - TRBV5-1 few CASSLTTGELHNNEQFF TGCGCCAGCAGTCTCACGACTGGGGAACTACATAACAATGAGCAGTTCTTC
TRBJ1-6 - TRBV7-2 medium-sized CASSLESTHNSPLHF TGTGCCAGCAGCTTAGAAAGTACCCATAATTCACCCCTCCACTTT
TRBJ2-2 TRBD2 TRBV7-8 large CASGSEIAGVSGELFF TGTGCCAGCGGATCGGAAATAGCGGGAGTGTCCGGGGAGCTGTTTTTT
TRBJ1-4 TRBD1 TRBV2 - CASRSPGQGLEKLFF TGTGCCAGCAGGTCTCCGGGACAGGGACTTGAAAAACTGTTTTTT
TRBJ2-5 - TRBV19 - CASQLSSVHQETQYF TGTGCCTCTCAGTTAAGCTCGGTCCATCAAGAGACCCAGTACTTC
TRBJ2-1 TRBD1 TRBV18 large CASSPGTGGRNEQFF TGTGCCAGCTCACCCGGGACAGGGGGAAGGAATGAGCAGTTCTTC
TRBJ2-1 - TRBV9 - CASSVATGSYNEQFF TGTGCCAGCAGCGTAGCAACGGGAAGTTACAATGAGCAGTTCTTC
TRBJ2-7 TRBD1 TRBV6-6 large CASREGQGYEQYF TGTGCCAGCAGAGAAGGACAGGGGTACGAGCAGTACTTC
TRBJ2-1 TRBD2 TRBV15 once CATSPRTSGSNEQFF TGTGCCACCAGCCCCCGGACTAGCGGGAGCAATGAGCAGTTCTTC